A single sample gave rise to the 21 T cell receptor beta chains below, sequenced in a study of T cells after somatic rescue of genetic block. TCRdb keeps only in-frame clones here, not all; method: immunoSEQ multiplex PCR. The sample has 50,000 to 60,000 clones, about 96% seen once. Sample: peripheral blood mononuclear cells (PBMCs). These receptors all stem from a child younger than two.

The chain carries TRBV18 and TRBJ2-5, with 15 bases aligning to TRBD2. This CDR3 has 18 amino acids. Germline V gives CDR1 KGHSH, CDR2 LQKENI. J gave up 4 bases and V 3 bases, and 9 bases lay outside the gene matches. In DNA, the CDR3 is TGTGCCAGCTCACCCTTACCGAGGACTAGCGGGAGGGGAGAGACCCAGTACTTC. Translation: CASSPLPRTSGRGETQYF.

The gene calls are TRBV2 and TRBJ2-3; TRBD2 matches at 10 bases. CDR3 length: 16 residues. Germline assignment: CDR1 SNHLY and CDR2 FYNNEI. J was trimmed by 4 bases and V by 2 bases; bases with no gene match: 6. The CDR3 sequence is CASSELAGVSPDTQYF. The CDR3 DNA sequence: TGTGCCAGCAGTGAACTAGCGGGAGTGTCTCCAGATACGCAGTATTTT.

V is TRBV5-4 and J is TRBJ2-7; 11 bases agree with TRBD2. Trimming removed 4 bases from V and 6 bases from J; junction bases left unmatched: 6. Germline V gene data show CDR1 as SGHNT and CDR2 as YYREEE (reference sequence). The CDR3 has 14 residues. DNA for the CDR3: TGTGCCAGCAGCGCCGGACTAGCGGGCCCCGAGCAGTACTTC. It translates to CASSAGLAGPEQYF.

The chain is built from TRBV5-6 and TRBJ1-5; a possible D gene is TRBD1 (5 bases). V lost 5 bases and J 0 bases, leaving 15 bases between the germline ends. The germline gives CDR1 SGHDT, CDR2 YYEEEE. This CDR3 is 16 amino acids long. The DNA for the CDR3 is TGTGCCAGCAGTTTTCTCCGGGACGTTAGCAATCAGCCCCAGCATTTT. Amino acid sequence: CASSFLRDVSNQPQHF.

In this sample, this clone turned up once. CDR3 sequence (DNA): TGCGCCAGCAGCCAAGGGACAGCTAATGAAAAACTGTTTTTT. Translating gives CASSQGTANEKLFF. The chain recombines TRBV4-3 with TRBJ1-4; D is perhaps TRBD1 (6 bases). The CDR3 is 14 residues long. Germline CDR1 and CDR2: LGHNA and YSLEER. The germline V and J ends were trimmed by 1 base and 3 bases, with 6 bases remaining between them.

The chain links TRBV5-1 to TRBJ2-4, with D unresolved. CDR3 length: 16 amino acids. Germline V gene data show CDR1 as SGHRS and CDR2 as YFSETQ. Trimming stripped 0 bases from V and 1 base from J, with 11 bases between. Here the CDR3 DNA reads TGCGCCAGCAGCTTGGCCGTTGGGAAGGCCAAAAACATTCAGTACTTC. Encoded protein: CASSLAVGKAKNIQYF.

The rearrangement joins TRBV7-3 to TRBJ2-1; no clear D. CDR3 size: 13 residues. Germline lookup yields CDR1 SGHTA and CDR2 FQGTGA. V was clipped by 1 base and J by 4 bases, with 5 bases between them. CDR3 in DNA: TGTGCCAGCAGCTTAAAACCGTACAATGAGCAGTTCTTC. This codes for CASSLKPYNEQFF.

V usage is TRBV18 and J usage is TRBJ2-2; TRBD1 might be the D (5 bases). Germline loops: CDR1 KGHSH, CDR2 LQKENI. The CDR3 extends over 15 amino acids. Trimming took off 2 bases at V and 1 base at J, with 8 bases between the two ends. This chain's CDR3 is CASSPSQGNTGELFF. Written as DNA, the CDR3 is TGTGCCAGCTCACCATCGCAGGGGAACACCGGGGAGCTGTTTTTT.

This clone was found once. This sample includes further DNA sequences coding for the same CDR3. The chain links TRBV20-1 to TRBJ2-1, with D unclear. V was trimmed by 7 bases and J by 4 bases, leaving 8 bases between them. Looked up from germline, CDR1 is DFQATT and CDR2 is SNEGSKA (reference sequence). This CDR3 has 11 residues. The DNA of the CDR3 is TGCAGTGACCATTCGTACAATGAGCAGTTCTTC. It codes for CSDHSYNEQFF.

This rearrangement joins TRBV27 to TRBJ2-7; tentatively, D is TRBD1 (6 bases). Germline V lookup: CDR1 MNHEY, CDR2 SMNVEV (reference sequence). V was pared by 1 base and J by 3 bases, with 13 bases between. This CDR3 region has 15 residues. Here the CDR3 DNA reads TGTGCCAGCAGTTTATACCGGGACAAAAACTACGAGCAGTACTTC. Its translation is CASSLYRDKNYEQYF.

The rearrangement joins TRBV5-6 to TRBJ1-2; D call uncertain. The V gene lost 4 bases and the J gene lost 4 bases, with 14 bases spanning the gap. Per the germline V gene, CDR1 is SGHDT and CDR2 is YYEEEE. The CDR3 spans 14 residues. The CDR3, as DNA: TGTGCCAGCAGCCCTGATGGGGAGTTCTATGGCTACACCTTC. This translates into CASSPDGEFYGYTF.

The J gene is TRBJ1-4, the V gene TRBV9, with TRBD1 matching 7 bases. CDR3 length: 14 amino acids. J lost 0 bases, V lost 5 bases, and 1 base had no gene match. Germline V CDR1 and CDR2: SGDLS, YYNGEE. In DNA form, the CDR3 reads TGTGCCAGCAGTCAGGGGGCAACTAATGAAAAACTGTTTTTT. Protein sequence: CASSQGATNEKLFF.

The CDR3 DNA reads as TGCAGCGTTGGACAGCGACTCTACCAAGAGACCCAGTACTTC. Its protein is CSVGQRLYQETQYF. The rearrangement uses TRBV29-1 and TRBJ2-5; tentatively, D is TRBD1 (5 bases). The germline V gene encodes CDR1 SQVTM and CDR2 ANQGSEA. Trimming pared 4 bases from V and 0 bases from J, leaving 12 bases between. The CDR3 covers 14 residues.

This rearrangement joins TRBV19 to TRBJ1-2, with 8 positions matching TRBD1. Germline V lookup: CDR1 LNHDA, CDR2 SQIVND (reference sequence). The J segment lost 0 bases and the V segment lost 2 bases, leaving 5 bases of the junction unmatched. The CDR3 is 16 residues long. As DNA, the CDR3 is TGTGCCAGTAGTATAAGGTGGGACAGGTCTAACTATGGCTACACCTTC. This translates into CASSIRWDRSNYGYTF. Variable domain in full (rest from reference TRBV19 and TRBJ1-2): DGGITQSPKYLFRKEGQNVTLSCEQNLNHDAMYWYRQDPGQGLRLIYYSQIVNDFQKGDIAEGYSVSREKKESFPLTVTSAQKNPTAFYLCASSIRWDRSNYGYTFGSGTRLTVV.

CDR3 protein: CASSLFPTSISYEQYF. CDR3 sequence (DNA): TGTGCCAGCAGTCTATTCCCGACTAGCATTTCATACGAGCAGTACTTC. The rearrangement links TRBV28 to TRBJ2-7; 7 bases agree with TRBD2. Germline CDR1 is MDHEN and CDR2 is SYDVKM. CDR3 length: 16 amino acids. The ends lost 5 bases at V and 4 bases at J; junction bases unmatched: 14.

J is TRBJ2-7 and V is TRBV2; 7 bases match TRBD2. J lost 3 bases, V lost 8 bases, and 7 bases had no gene match. Looked up from germline, CDR1 is SNHLY and CDR2 is FYNNEI. The CDR3 totals 13 residues. DNA of the CDR3: TGTGCCAGCGGGGGACTAATGGACTACGAGCAGTACTTC. Encoded protein: CASGGLMDYEQYF. Full variable domain (outside the CDR3, taken from reference TRBV2 and TRBJ2-7): EPEVTQTPSHQVTQMGQEVILRCVPISNHLYFYWYRQILGQKVEFLVSFYNNEISEKSEIFDDQFSVERPDGSNFTLKIRSTKLEDSAMYFCASGGLMDYEQYFGPGTRLTVT.

The chain combines TRBV6-6 with TRBJ1-2, with D perhaps TRBD1 (5 bases). Germline CDR1 is MNHNY and CDR2 is SVGAGI (reference sequence). The CDR3 is made up of 14 amino acids. Trimming took off 6 bases at V and 6 bases at J, with 17 bases between the two ends. DNA of the CDR3: TGTGCCAGCAGCCCAGGACACATCTCACATGGCTACACCTTC. Encoded protein: CASSPGHISHGYTF.

The J gene is TRBJ2-3, the V gene TRBV5-1; D is perhaps TRBD2 (5 bases). The CDR3 contains 13 residues. V lost 4 bases and J lost 1, with 7 bases in between. Germline V CDR1 and CDR2: SGHRS, YFSETQ. For the CDR3, the DNA is TGCGCCAGCAGCCAAGCGGGCACAGATACGCAGTATTTT. It is translated as CASSQAGTDTQYF.

The V and J genes are TRBV5-1 and TRBJ1-5, with D perhaps matching TRBD1 (6 bases). From germline, CDR1 is SGHRS and CDR2 YFSETQ. V lost 4 bases to trimming and J lost 3 bases, with 11 bases between them. The CDR3 runs to 14 residues. CDR3 nucleotides: TGCGCCAGCAGCCCGGGACACTACAATCAGCCCCAGCATTTT. This codes for CASSPGHYNQPQHF.

V is TRBV18 and J is TRBJ2-5, with D hard to call. Trimming left V 3 bases short and J 2 bases short, with 7 bases between. The CDR3 covers 13 residues. Germline V lookup: CDR1 KGHSH, CDR2 LQKENI. CDR3 protein: CASSPDRQETQYF. The CDR3 DNA is TGTGCCAGCTCACCGGACCGACAAGAGACCCAGTACTTC.

The J gene is TRBJ2-7, the V gene TRBV27; D unresolved. CDR1 and CDR2 from the germline V gene are MNHEY and SMNVEV (reference sequence). V was shortened by 5 bases and J by 1 base, with 12 bases between the two germline ends. This CDR3 has 14 residues. CDR3 loop: CASSPSGSSYEQYF. The CDR3 DNA follows: TGTGCCAGCAGTCCTTCCGGATCTTCCTACGAGCAGTACTTC.